This T cell receptor beta chain came from a study of T cells in Graves' hyperthyroidism and ophthalmopathy. The trim removed 5 bases at V and 8 bases at J, leaving 13 bases unmatched. CDR1 MGHDK and CDR2 SYGVNS come from the germline V gene. This CDR3 is 16 amino acids long. Amplification of TCR beta CDR3 regions used RNA as the template. The HTBI primer set drove a first-round RT-PCR of the TCR CDR3. TCRdb called the multiplex PCR reads again in MiXCR, with one record for every CDR3 protein. Seen here are about 400,000 distinct CDR3 sequences, more than 20% observed once, and the top ten hold less than 75%. Study outcomes and limitations: Researchers found most expanded thyroid clonotypes above 0.001 in blood as well.

A remark on this clonotype: The antigen is undetermined.

The chain is built from TRBV25-1 and TRBJ1-2; 11 bases align to TRBD1. This receptor was taken from a man aged 50-59 years with Graves' hyperthyroidism. Sequencing used blood. CDR3 nucleotides: TGTGCCAGCAGTCGAGGCAGGACAGGGGGCTCTGGGGGCTACACCTTC. Amino acids: CASSRGRTGGSGGYTF.